This T cell receptor (beta chain) was found in a study of cytomegalovirus exposure and HLA in healthy donors. V shed 4 bases, J shed 4 bases, and the junction held 6 bases outside the gene matches. The CDR3 has 14 residues. CDR1 and CDR2 (germline): SGHRS, YFSETQ. Both 60 Vbeta primers and 13 Jbeta primers went into the PCR. Generated by immunoSEQ multiplex PCR, the TCRdb table keeps only in-frame clones and is missing some. The data show roughly 150,000 clones, about 85% seen once. Source material: PBMCs. The origin of this receptor is a boy between 2 and 10 years old in good health and CMV-seronegative. The V gene is TRBV5-1, the J gene TRBJ2-3; 7 bases align to TRBD2. This CDR3 is CASSTAGVADTQYF. The CDR3 coding sequence is TGCGCCAGCAGCACGGCGGGAGTGGCAGATACGCAGTATTTT. The complete variable domain, with remaining parts taken from reference TRBV5-1 and TRBJ2-3, reads KAGVTQTPRYLIKTRGQQVTLSCSPISGHRSVSWYQQTPGQGLQFLFEYFSETQRNKGNFPGRFSGRQFSNSRSEMNVSTLELGDSALYLCASSTAGVADTQYFGPGTRLTVL.